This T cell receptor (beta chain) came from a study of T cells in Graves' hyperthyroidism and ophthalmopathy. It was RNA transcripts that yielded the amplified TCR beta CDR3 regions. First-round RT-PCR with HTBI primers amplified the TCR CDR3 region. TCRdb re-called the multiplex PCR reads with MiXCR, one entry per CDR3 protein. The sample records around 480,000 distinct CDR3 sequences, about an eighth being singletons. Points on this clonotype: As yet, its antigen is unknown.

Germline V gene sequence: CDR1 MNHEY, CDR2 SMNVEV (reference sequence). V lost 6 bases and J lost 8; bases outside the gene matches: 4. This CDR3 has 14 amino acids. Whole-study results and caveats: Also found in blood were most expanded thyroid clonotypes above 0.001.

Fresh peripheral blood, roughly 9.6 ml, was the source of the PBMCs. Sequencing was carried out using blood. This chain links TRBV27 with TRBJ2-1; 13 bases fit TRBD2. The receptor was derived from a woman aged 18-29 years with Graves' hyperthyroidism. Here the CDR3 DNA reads TGTGCCAGCAGGTGGACTAGCGGGAGAGATGAGCAGTTCTTC. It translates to CASRWTSGRDEQFF.